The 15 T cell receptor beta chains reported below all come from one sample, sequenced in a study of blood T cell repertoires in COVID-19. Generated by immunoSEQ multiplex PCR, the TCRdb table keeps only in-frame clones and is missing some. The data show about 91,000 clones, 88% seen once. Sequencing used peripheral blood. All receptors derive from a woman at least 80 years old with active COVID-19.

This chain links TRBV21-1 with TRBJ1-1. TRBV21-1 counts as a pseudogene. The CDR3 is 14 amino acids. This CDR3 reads CASSTQLEDTEAFF. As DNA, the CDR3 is TGTGCCAGCAGCACGCAACTTGAAGACACTGAAGCTTTCTTT.

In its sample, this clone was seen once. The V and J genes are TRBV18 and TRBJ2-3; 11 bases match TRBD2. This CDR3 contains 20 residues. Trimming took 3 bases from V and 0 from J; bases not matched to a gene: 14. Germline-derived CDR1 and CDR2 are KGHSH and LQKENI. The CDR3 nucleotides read TGTGCCAGCTCACCTCGCCGCGTTACTAGCGGGAGTAATAGCACAGATACGCAGTATTTT. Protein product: CASSPRRVTSGSNSTDTQYF.

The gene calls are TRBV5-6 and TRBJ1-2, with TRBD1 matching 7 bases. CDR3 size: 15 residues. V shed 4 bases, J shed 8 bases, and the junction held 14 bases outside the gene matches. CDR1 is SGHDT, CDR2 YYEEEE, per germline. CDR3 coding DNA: TGTGCCAGCAGCCAAGGGACAGTAATTACGAGGGGCTACACCTTC. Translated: CASSQGTVITRGYTF.

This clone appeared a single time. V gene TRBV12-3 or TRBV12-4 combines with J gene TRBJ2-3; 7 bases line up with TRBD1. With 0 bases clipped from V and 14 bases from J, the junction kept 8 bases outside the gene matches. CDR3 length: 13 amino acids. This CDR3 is CASSLALGQVPYF. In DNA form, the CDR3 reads TGTGCCAGCAGTTTAGCCCTTGGACAGGTTCCGTATTTT.

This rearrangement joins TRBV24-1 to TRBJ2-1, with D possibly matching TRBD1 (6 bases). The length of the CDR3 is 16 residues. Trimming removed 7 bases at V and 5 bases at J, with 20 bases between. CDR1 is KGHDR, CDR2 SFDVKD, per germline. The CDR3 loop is CATSQTNRDTDNEQFF. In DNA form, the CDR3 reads TGTGCCACCAGCCAGACGAACCGGGACACTGACAATGAGCAGTTCTTC.

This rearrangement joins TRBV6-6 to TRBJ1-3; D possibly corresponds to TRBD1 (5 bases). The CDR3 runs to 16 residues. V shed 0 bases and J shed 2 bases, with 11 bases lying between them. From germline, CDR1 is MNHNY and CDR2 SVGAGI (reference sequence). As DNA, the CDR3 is TGTGCCAGCAGTTACTCAAGGACCAGGGCTGGAAACACCATATATTTT. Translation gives CASSYSRTRAGNTIYF.

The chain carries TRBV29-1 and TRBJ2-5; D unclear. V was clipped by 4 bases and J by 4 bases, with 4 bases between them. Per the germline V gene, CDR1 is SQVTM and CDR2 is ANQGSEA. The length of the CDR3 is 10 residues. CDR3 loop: CSVARETQYF. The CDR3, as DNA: TGCAGCGTTGCGAGAGAGACCCAGTACTTC.

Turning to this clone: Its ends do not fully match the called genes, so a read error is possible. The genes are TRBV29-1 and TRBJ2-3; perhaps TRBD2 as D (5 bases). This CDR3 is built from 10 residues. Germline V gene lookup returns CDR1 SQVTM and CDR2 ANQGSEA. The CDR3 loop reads CSVAGGFFGF. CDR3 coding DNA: TGCAGCGTTGCAGGAGGATTTTTTGGGTTT.

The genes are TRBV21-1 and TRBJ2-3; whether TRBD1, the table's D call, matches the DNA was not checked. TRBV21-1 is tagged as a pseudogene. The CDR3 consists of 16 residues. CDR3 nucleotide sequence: TGTGCCAGCAGCAAATCAGAAGAGGGGGCGGCAGATACGCAGTATTTT. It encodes CASSKSEEGAADTQYF.

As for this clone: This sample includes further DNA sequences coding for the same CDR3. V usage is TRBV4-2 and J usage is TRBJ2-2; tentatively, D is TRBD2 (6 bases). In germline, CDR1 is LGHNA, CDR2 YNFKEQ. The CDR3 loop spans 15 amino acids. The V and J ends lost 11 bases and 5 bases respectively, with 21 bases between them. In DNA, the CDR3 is TGTGCCTCTTCAGGGCCGGGGGTGGGAACCGGGGAGCTGTTTTTT. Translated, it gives CASSGPGVGTGELFF.

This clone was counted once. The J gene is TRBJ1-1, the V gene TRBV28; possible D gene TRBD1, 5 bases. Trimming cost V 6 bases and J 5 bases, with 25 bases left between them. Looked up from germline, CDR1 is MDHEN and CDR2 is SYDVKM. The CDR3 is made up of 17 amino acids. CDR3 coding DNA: TGTGCCAGCAGAAGTGGGGGGGAACAGACCCCATTAACTGAAGCTTTCTTT. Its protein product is CASRSGGEQTPLTEAFF. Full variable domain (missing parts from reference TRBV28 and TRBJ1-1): DVKVTQSSRYLVKRTGEKVFLECVQDMDHENMFWYRQDPGLGLRLIYFSYDVKMKEKGDIPEGYSVSREKKERFSLILESASTNQTSMYLCASRSGGEQTPLTEAFFGQGTRLTVV.

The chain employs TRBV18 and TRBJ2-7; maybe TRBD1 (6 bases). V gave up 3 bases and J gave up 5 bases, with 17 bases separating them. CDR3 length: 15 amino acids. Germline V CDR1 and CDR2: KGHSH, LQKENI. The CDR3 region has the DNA TGTGCCAGCTCACCTAGAAGGACAGTTGTCGACGAGCAGTACTTC. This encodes CASSPRRTVVDEQYF.

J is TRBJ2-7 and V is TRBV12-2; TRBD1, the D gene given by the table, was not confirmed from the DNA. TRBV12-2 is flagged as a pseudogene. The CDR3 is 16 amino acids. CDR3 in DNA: TGTGCAAGGTCGAGACGTGGGGACAGCACCTTTTACGAGCAGTACTTC. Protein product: CARSRRGDSTFYEQYF.

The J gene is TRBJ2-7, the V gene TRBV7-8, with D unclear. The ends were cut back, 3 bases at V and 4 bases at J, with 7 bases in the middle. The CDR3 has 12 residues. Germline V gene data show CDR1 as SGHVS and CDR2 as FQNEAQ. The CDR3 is CASSLSRYEQYF. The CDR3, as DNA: TGTGCCAGCAGCTTGTCTAGGTACGAGCAGTACTTC.

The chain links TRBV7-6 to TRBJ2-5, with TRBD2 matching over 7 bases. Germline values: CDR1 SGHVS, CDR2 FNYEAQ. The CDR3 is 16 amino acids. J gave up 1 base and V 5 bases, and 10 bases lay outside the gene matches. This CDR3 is CASSPGGAGPQETQYF. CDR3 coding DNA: TGTGCCAGCAGCCCCGGTGGAGCGGGGCCCCAAGAGACCCAGTACTTC. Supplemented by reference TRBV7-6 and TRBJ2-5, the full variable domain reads GAGVSQSPRYKVTKRGQDVALRCDPISGHVSLYWYRQALGQGPEFLTYFNYEAQQDKSGLPNDRFSAERPEGSISTLTIQRTEQRDSAMYRCASSPGGAGPQETQYFGPGTRLLVL.